This T cell receptor beta chain was identified during a study of post-analysis software for immune sequencing data. Study-wide results and caveats: Higher frequency in patients than in controls was seen for roughly five TRBV segments, with TRBV5-6, TRBV5-1 and TRBV20-1 among them.

CDR3 length: 16 residues. Trimming removed 7 bases at V and 2 bases at J, with 20 bases between. Germline V gene lookup returns CDR1 SGDLS and CDR2 YYNGEE. With respect to this clonotype: Its antigen is not known.

Each TCR beta cDNA library carried unique molecular identifiers. TCRdb processed the PCR reads anew with MiXCR; each CDR3 protein has one entry. The sample lists roughly 800,000 distinct CDR3 sequences, 30% occurring once. Sequenced: blood. V and J are TRBV9 and TRBJ2-3; perhaps TRBD1 as D (6 bases). The receptor's source is a girl between 5 and 17 years old with multiple sclerosis. DNA for the CDR3: TGTGCCAGCCGCGCTCCCCGGACAGCGCACACAGATACGCAGTATTTT. As protein: CASRAPRTAHTDTQYF.